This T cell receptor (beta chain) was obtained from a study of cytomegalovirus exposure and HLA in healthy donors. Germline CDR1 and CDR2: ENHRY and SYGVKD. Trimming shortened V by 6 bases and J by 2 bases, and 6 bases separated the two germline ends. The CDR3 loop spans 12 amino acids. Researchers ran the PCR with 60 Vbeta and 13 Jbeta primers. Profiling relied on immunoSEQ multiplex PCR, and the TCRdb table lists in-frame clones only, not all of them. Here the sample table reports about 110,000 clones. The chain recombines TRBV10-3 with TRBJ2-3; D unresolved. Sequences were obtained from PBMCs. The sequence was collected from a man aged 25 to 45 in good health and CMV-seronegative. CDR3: CAIRTNTDTQYF. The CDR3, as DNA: TGTGCCATCAGGACAAACACAGATACGCAGTATTTT.